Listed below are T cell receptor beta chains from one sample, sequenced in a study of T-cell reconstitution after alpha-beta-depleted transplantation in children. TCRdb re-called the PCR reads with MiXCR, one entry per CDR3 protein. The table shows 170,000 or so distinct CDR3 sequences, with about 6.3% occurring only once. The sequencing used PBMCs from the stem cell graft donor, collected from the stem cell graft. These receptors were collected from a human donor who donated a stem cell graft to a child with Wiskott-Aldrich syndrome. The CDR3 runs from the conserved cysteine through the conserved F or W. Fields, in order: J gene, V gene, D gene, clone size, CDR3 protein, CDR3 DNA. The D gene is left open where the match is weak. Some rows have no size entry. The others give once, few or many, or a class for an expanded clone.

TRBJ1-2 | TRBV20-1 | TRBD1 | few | CSARAQGGTALNYGYTF | TGCAGTGCTAGAGCCCAAGGGGGGACAGCCTTAAACTATGGCTACACCTTC
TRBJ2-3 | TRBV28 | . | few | CASSSKPGTQYF | TGTGCCAGCAGTTCTAAACCGGGAACGCAGTATTTT
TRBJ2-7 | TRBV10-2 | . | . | CASSPTPTTGEQYF | TGCGCCAGCAGCCCGACTCCCACGACGGGGGAGCAGTACTTC
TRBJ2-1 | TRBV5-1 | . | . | CASSLGSTYNEQFF | TGCGCCAGCAGCTTGGGTTCTACCTACAATGAGCAGTTCTTC
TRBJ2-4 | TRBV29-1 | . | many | CSVVKRDIQYF | TGCAGCGTTGTAAAAAGGGACATTCAGTACTTC
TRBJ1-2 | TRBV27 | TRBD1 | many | CASSLSGQPLGGYTF | TGTGCCAGCAGTTTATCGGGACAGCCCCTCGGTGGCTACACCTTC
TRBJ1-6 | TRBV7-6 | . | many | CASSLGSPDNSPLHF | TGTGCCAGCAGCTTGGGGAGCCCCGACAATTCACCCCTCCACTTT
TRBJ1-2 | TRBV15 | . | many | CATSREDRGEKQTF | TGTGCCACCAGCAGAGAGGATAGAGGCGAAAAACAAACCTTC
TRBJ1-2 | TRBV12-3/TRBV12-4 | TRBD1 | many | CASRGQDNYGYTF | TGTGCCAGCAGGGGACAGGATAACTATGGCTACACCTTC
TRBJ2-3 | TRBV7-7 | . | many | CASSFGGSDTQYF | TGTGCCAGCAGCTTTGGTGGGAGCGATACGCAGTATTTT
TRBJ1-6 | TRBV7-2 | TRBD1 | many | CASRGQNNSPLHF | TGTGCCAGCAGGGGACAGAACAATTCACCCCTCCACTTT
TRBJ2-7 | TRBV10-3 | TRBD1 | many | CAISPTGGLSYEQYF | TGTGCCATCAGTCCGACAGGGGGATTGTCCTACGAGCAGTACTTC
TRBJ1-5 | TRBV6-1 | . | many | CASSPHERVFKPQHF | TGTGCCAGCAGCCCCCATGAGAGGGTATTCAAGCCCCAGCATTTT
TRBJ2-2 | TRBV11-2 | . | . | CASSFYPGELFF | TGTGCCAGCAGCTTTTACCCCGGGGAGCTGTTTTTT
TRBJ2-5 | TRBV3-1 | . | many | CASSPSRETQYF | TGTGCCAGCAGCCCCTCGAGGGAGACCCAGTACTTC
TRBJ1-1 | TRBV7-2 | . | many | CASSLDPGTEAFF | TGTGCCAGCAGCTTAGACCCGGGCACTGAAGCTTTCTTT
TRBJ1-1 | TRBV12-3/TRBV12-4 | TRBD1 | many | CASSNSWDRGTEAFF | TGTGCCAGCAGTAATTCTTGGGACAGGGGAACTGAAGCTTTCTTT
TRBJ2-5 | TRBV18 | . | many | CASSPPGEETQYF | TGTGCCAGCTCACCACCGGGGGAAGAGACCCAGTACTTC
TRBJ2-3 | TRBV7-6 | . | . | CASSLAWGPGNTQYF | TGTGCCAGCAGCTTAGCGTGGGGCCCGGGGAACACGCAGTATTTT
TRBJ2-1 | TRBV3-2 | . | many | CASSQSGGPYNEQFF | TGTGCCAGCAGCCAAAGTGGGGGCCCCTACAATGAGCAGTTCTTC
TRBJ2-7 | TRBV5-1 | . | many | CASQSQDFPYEQYF | TGCGCCAGTCAAAGTCAGGATTTTCCCTACGAGCAGTACTTC
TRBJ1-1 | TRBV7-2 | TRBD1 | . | CASSPGTGVNTEAFF | TGTGCCAGCAGCCCAGGGACAGGGGTGAACACTGAAGCTTTCTTT